Following are 32 T cell receptor beta chains from one sample sequenced in a study of blood T cell repertoires in COVID-19. Clones were sequenced by immunoSEQ multiplex PCR, and TCRdb holds only the in-frame ones, with some missing. Of 30,000 to 40,000 clones in the sample, 70% to 90% were seen once. Sequenced input: peripheral blood. The receptors were sampled from a man aged 65 to 85 with active COVID-19.

The chain couples TRBV28 to TRBJ1-1; perhaps TRBD1 as D (6 bases). This CDR3 spans 12 amino acids. V shed 5 bases and J shed 10 bases, with 14 bases lying between them. CDR1 MDHEN and CDR2 SYDVKM come from the germline V gene. CDR3 in amino acids: CASSERAGVAFF. The CDR3 region has the DNA TGTGCCAGCAGTGAACGTGCAGGGGTAGCTTTCTTT.

The V and J genes are TRBV9 and TRBJ2-1; TRBD1 matches at 7 bases. Unmatched junction bases numbered 3, after V lost 3 bases and J lost 0 bases. This CDR3 comprises 15 residues. The germline V gene encodes CDR1 SGDLS and CDR2 YYNGEE. The CDR3 loop is CASSAQGSSYNEQFF. Written as DNA, the CDR3 is TGTGCCAGCAGCGCACAGGGGAGCTCCTACAATGAGCAGTTCTTC. Using reference TRBV9 and TRBJ2-1 for the parts outside the CDR3, the full variable domain is DSGVTQTPKHLITATGQRVTLRCSPRSGDLSVYWYQQSLDQGLQFLIQYYNGEERAKGNILERFSAQQFPDLHSELNLSSLELGDSALYFCASSAQGSSYNEQFFGPGTRLTVL.

This clone was counted a single time. This rearrangement joins TRBV2 to TRBJ2-7, with D tentatively TRBD1 (6 bases). This CDR3 has 15 residues. Germline CDR1 reads SNHLY; CDR2 reads FYNNEI. The V gene lost 3 bases and the J gene lost 1 base, with 13 bases spanning the gap. CDR3 protein: CASSEFGQGSYEQYF. CDR3 coding DNA: TGTGCCAGCAGTGAGTTCGGGCAGGGGTCCTACGAGCAGTACTTC.

This clone was counted once. The chain has TRBV5-1 and TRBJ1-1, with a weak D call TRBD1 (5 bases). The V gene lost 4 bases and the J gene lost 0 bases, with 10 bases spanning the gap. Germline CDR1 is SGHRS and CDR2 is YFSETQ. CDR3 size: 14 residues. The CDR3 DNA reads TGCGCCAGCAGCCCGACAGAGCTGAACACTGAAGCTTTCTTT. Amino acids: CASSPTELNTEAFF.

V and J are TRBV9 and TRBJ1-3; 9 nucleotides line up with TRBD1. V was pared by 2 bases and J by 7 bases, with 4 bases of the junction left unmatched. The germline V gene has CDR1 SGDLS and CDR2 YYNGEE. The CDR3 totals 14 residues. Written as DNA, the CDR3 is TGTGCCAGCAGCGTTGGACAGGGGACGAACACCATATATTTT. Translation: CASSVGQGTNTIYF.

The rearrangement uses TRBV6-5 and TRBJ1-1; D is undetermined. Germline CDR1 reads MNHEY; CDR2 reads SVGAGI. The CDR3 consists of 14 residues. Trimming pared 2 bases from V and 2 bases from J, leaving 9 bases between. The CDR3: CASSYAGQNTEAFF. Written as DNA, the CDR3 is TGTGCCAGCAGTTACGCAGGTCAAAACACTGAAGCTTTCTTT.

The chain combines TRBV3-1 (or the pseudogene TRBV3-2) with TRBJ2-7; possible D gene TRBD1, 6 bases. V lost 4 bases to trimming and J lost 2 bases, with 15 bases between them. The V gene's germline CDR1 is LGHDT and CDR2 YNNKEL (reference sequence). This CDR3 is built from 15 residues. CDR3 sequence reads: CASSLDLGATYEQYF. For the CDR3, the DNA is TGTGCCAGCAGCCTAGATTTGGGGGCAACCTACGAGCAGTACTTC.

This clone was seen just once. CDR3 protein: CASSPSVGANTEAFF. DNA of the CDR3: TGTGCCAGCAGTCCCAGTGTGGGGGCTAACACTGAAGCTTTCTTT. The V and J genes are TRBV6-5 and TRBJ1-1; TRBD1 is a possible D gene (6 bases). The CDR3 has 15 amino acids. V was shortened by 5 bases and J by 2 bases, with 15 bases between the two germline ends. In germline, CDR1 is MNHEY, CDR2 SVGAGI.

The chain is built from TRBV7-8 and TRBJ2-5; no firm D call. The germline V and J ends were trimmed by 5 bases and 5 bases, with 9 bases remaining between them. The CDR3 is 12 residues long. CDR1 and CDR2 from the germline V gene are SGHVS and FQNEAQ. CDR3 sequence: CASSLGAETQYF. The CDR3 DNA reads TGTGCCAGCAGCCTTGGAGCGGAGACCCAGTACTTC.

This sequence joins TRBV6-5 and TRBJ1-6, with no clear D. The CDR3 contains 15 residues. Germline V lookup: CDR1 MNHEY, CDR2 SVGAGI. Trimming took 10 bases from V and 4 from J, leaving 17 bases between them. This CDR3 reads CATTRGLVYNSPLHF. The CDR3 DNA follows: TGTGCCACCACCCGTGGCTTGGTTTATAATTCACCCCTCCACTTT.

The chain employs TRBV14 and TRBJ1-4; D is ambiguous. The CDR3 is 16 residues long. The germline gives CDR1 SGHDN, CDR2 FVKESK. The germline V and J ends were trimmed by 4 bases and 4 bases, with 16 bases remaining between them. As DNA, the CDR3 is TGTGCCAGCAGCCCCCTGGGCGCGGGGAGTAATGAAAAACTGTTTTTT. It translates to CASSPLGAGSNEKLFF.

The chain recombines TRBV3-1 (or the pseudogene TRBV3-2) with TRBJ2-1; D uncertain. Trimming removed 5 bases from V and 0 bases from J, with 8 bases in between. The CDR3 has 14 amino acids. Germline V gene lookup returns CDR1 LGHDT and CDR2 YNNKEL (reference sequence). Here the CDR3 reads CASSSRSSYNEQFF. CDR3 bases: TGTGCCAGCAGCTCCAGAAGCTCCTACAATGAGCAGTTCTTC.

The chain uses TRBV6-6 and TRBJ2-1; TRBD2 matches 11 bases. The CDR3 consists of 16 residues. Per the germline V gene, CDR1 is MNHNY and CDR2 is SVGAGI (reference sequence). The trim removed 6 bases at V and 2 bases at J, leaving 6 bases unmatched. In DNA form, the CDR3 reads TGTGCCAGCAGCGGGCTAGCGGGAGGAACCTACAATGAGCAGTTCTTC. Translation: CASSGLAGGTYNEQFF.

The sample holds one count of this clone. The rearrangement joins TRBV6-2 or TRBV6-3 to TRBJ2-5, with D uncertain. The V gene lost 2 bases and the J gene lost 3 bases, with 10 bases spanning the gap. The CDR3 spans 14 residues. CDR1 and CDR2 from the germline V gene are MNHEY and SVGEGT. In nucleotides, the CDR3 is TGTGCCAGCAGTTACCCCTCCCAGGAAGAGACCCAGTACTTC. This translates into CASSYPSQEETQYF.

The chain has TRBV5-5 and TRBJ1-1; 7 bases fit TRBD1. There are 16 residues in the CDR3. V lost 0 bases and J lost 1; bases outside the gene matches: 6. Germline-derived CDR1 and CDR2 are SGHKS and YYEKEE (reference sequence). This chain's CDR3 is CASSLGWTGGNTEAFF. The CDR3 coding sequence is TGTGCCAGCAGCTTGGGGTGGACAGGAGGGAACACTGAAGCTTTCTTT.

The CDR3 DNA is TGTGCCACCGGCGGGAGGGCCGGGAATGAGCAGTTCTTC. It translates to CATGGRAGNEQFF. V and J are TRBV15 and TRBJ2-1, with 9 bases that match TRBD2. V shed 8 bases, J shed 7 bases, and the junction held 6 bases outside the gene matches. The germline V gene encodes CDR1 LNHNV and CDR2 YYDKDF (reference sequence). The CDR3 is 13 residues long.

The V call is TRBV4-3, the J call TRBJ1-2; 7 bases line up with TRBD1. The V gene end was trimmed by 0 bases and the J gene end by 4 bases; junction bases not matched to a gene: 5. Germline CDR1 LGHNA, CDR2 YSLEER. This CDR3 has 15 residues. CDR3 in amino acids: CASSQDGDRAYGYTF. CDR3 nucleotide sequence: TGCGCCAGCAGCCAAGATGGCGACAGGGCCTATGGCTACACCTTC.

The rearrangement links TRBV12-3 or TRBV12-4 to TRBJ1-1; unclear D gene. The CDR3 is made up of 12 amino acids. Trimming took off 3 bases at V and 8 bases at J, with 10 bases between the two ends. The CDR3 loop is CASSFRVGEAFF. The CDR3 bases are TGTGCCAGCAGTTTTCGGGTCGGGGAAGCTTTCTTT.

A single count supports this clone. This chain's CDR3 is CASSVSVQKQETQYF. The CDR3 DNA follows: TGTGCCAGCAGCGTAAGTGTCCAGAAACAAGAGACCCAGTACTTC. The chain has TRBV9 and TRBJ2-5, with no clear D. Germline lookup yields CDR1 SGDLS and CDR2 YYNGEE. This CDR3 comprises 15 residues. Trimming removed 1 base from V and 2 bases from J, with 12 bases in between.

The chain uses TRBV14 and TRBJ1-1; TRBD1 might be the D (5 bases). Per the germline V gene, CDR1 is SGHDN and CDR2 is FVKESK. The CDR3 is 17 residues long. The V end was cut by 1 base, the J end by 0 bases, with 15 bases between. In DNA form, the CDR3 reads TGTGCCAGCAGCCAAGTGGGGCGGAGTAGCATGAACACTGAAGCTTTCTTT. Protein: CASSQVGRSSMNTEAFF.

V gene TRBV5-1 combines with J gene TRBJ2-2; TRBD1 matches 7 bases. Germline values: CDR1 SGHRS, CDR2 YFSETQ. V was pared by 0 bases and J by 3 bases, with 11 bases of the junction left unmatched. The CDR3 runs to 18 residues. CDR3 DNA sequence: TGCGCCAGCAGCTTGGTGGCTTGGGACAGACTCTACACCGGGGAGCTGTTTTTT. This gives the protein CASSLVAWDRLYTGELFF.

The J gene is TRBJ1-1, the V gene TRBV5-1; D might be TRBD1 (5 bases). Germline assignment: CDR1 SGHRS and CDR2 YFSETQ. V was shortened by 2 bases and J by 8 bases, with 10 bases between the two germline ends. There are 12 residues in the CDR3. CDR3 amino acids: CASSFDQGEAFF. CDR3 nucleotide sequence: TGCGCCAGCAGCTTCGATCAGGGAGAAGCTTTCTTT.

This chain connects TRBV3-1 (or the pseudogene TRBV3-2) to TRBJ2-7; the match to TRBD2 covers 8 bases. Per germline, CDR1 LGHDT and CDR2 YNNKEL (reference sequence). The CDR3 loop spans 16 amino acids. V trimming: 4 bases; J trimming: 5 bases; junction bases outside the gene matches: 13. The DNA of the CDR3 is TGTGCCAGCAGCCCCCTAGGACTAGCACGAGGGCACGAGCAGTACTTC. This gives the protein CASSPLGLARGHEQYF.

The chain employs TRBV27 and TRBJ1-5, with D possibly TRBD1 on 6 matching bases. Trimming pared 5 bases from V and 7 bases from J, leaving 18 bases between. The germline CDR1 and CDR2 sequences are MNHEY and SMNVEV (reference sequence). The length of the CDR3 is 15 residues. The CDR3 DNA sequence: TGTGCCAGCAGTCCACTCCTAAGGGGGGGGCAGCCCCAGCATTTT. Translation gives CASSPLLRGGQPQHF.

With respect to this clone: Different DNA sequences within this sample yield the same CDR3. The gene calls are TRBV20-1 and TRBJ1-1; D ambiguous. Trimming stripped 1 base from V and 8 bases from J, with 8 bases between. This CDR3 is built from 11 residues. CDR1 and CDR2 from the germline V gene are DFQATT and SNEGSKA (reference sequence). CDR3 loop: CSARGAREAFF. CDR3 DNA sequence: TGCAGTGCTAGAGGGGCAAGAGAAGCTTTCTTT.

The chain couples TRBV7-2 to TRBJ2-3, with 8 bases lining up with TRBD2. J gave up 0 bases and V 1 base, and 6 bases lay outside the gene matches. The germline V gene has CDR1 SGHTA and CDR2 FQGNSA. The CDR3 spans 17 residues. The CDR3 coding sequence is TGTGCCAGCAGCTTAGGTATTAGCGGGGCTAGCACAGATACGCAGTATTTT. It translates to CASSLGISGASTDTQYF.

The rearrangement joins TRBV7-2 to TRBJ1-4; no definite D call. CDR3 length: 16 residues. CDR1 is SGHTA and CDR2 is FQGNSA in the germline V gene. With 0 bases removed from V and 10 bases from J, the gap between germline ends came to 18 bases. The CDR3 nucleotides read TGTGCCAGCAGCTTAGCGAGCGGGCAGCCCCCAGTAAAACTGTTTTTT. This gives the protein CASSLASGQPPVKLFF.

This clone was seen a handful of times. The chain carries TRBV30 and TRBJ1-5, with unresolved D. The germline V and J ends were trimmed by 8 bases and 4 bases, with 18 bases remaining between them. The CDR3 runs 14 residues. Germline CDR1 reads GTSNPN; CDR2 reads SVGIG (reference sequence). In nucleotides, the CDR3 is TGTGCCGTCAATTGGGGAGTGAGTAATCAGCCCCAGCATTTT. Its protein product is CAVNWGVSNQPQHF. The whole variable domain, remainder taken from reference TRBV30 and TRBJ1-5, is SQTIHQWPATLVQPVGSPLSLECTVEGTSNPNLYWYRQAAGRGLQLLFYSVGIGQISSEVPQNLSASRPQDRQFILSSKKLLLSDSGFYLCAVNWGVSNQPQHFGDGTRLSIL.

This chain joins TRBV7-2 and TRBJ2-5; the match to TRBD2 covers 14 bases. CDR3 length equals 18 residues. The V gene's germline CDR1 is SGHTA and CDR2 FQGNSA. J lost 4 bases, V lost 0 bases, and 7 bases had no gene match. The CDR3 protein is CASSLAWGTSGSAETQYF. DNA for the CDR3: TGTGCCAGCAGCTTAGCGTGGGGGACTAGCGGGAGCGCAGAGACCCAGTACTTC.

The chain uses TRBV19 and TRBJ1-2; D remains unclear. CDR3 length: 12 amino acids. Trimming left V 3 bases short and J 8 bases short, with 10 bases between. The V gene's germline CDR1 is LNHDA and CDR2 SQIVND (reference sequence). In nucleotides, the CDR3 is TGTGCCAGTAGTATTTCAAGGAGGGGCTACACCTTC. Its protein is CASSISRRGYTF.

This chain connects TRBV6-2 or TRBV6-3 to TRBJ2-3, with 10 bases aligning to TRBD2. The V gene end was trimmed by 2 bases and the J gene end by 1 base; junction bases not matched to a gene: 9. The CDR3 is 18 amino acids. CDR1 and CDR2 (germline): MNHEY, SVGEGT. The CDR3 is CASSYGAGGPWGTDTQYF. The CDR3 nucleotides are TGTGCCAGCAGTTACGGAGCGGGAGGGCCGTGGGGCACAGATACGCAGTATTTT.

The chain employs TRBV6-2 or TRBV6-3 and TRBJ1-1; a possible D gene is TRBD1 (5 bases). The CDR3 consists of 13 residues. Per germline, CDR1 MNHEY and CDR2 SVGEGT. Trimming cost V 6 bases and J 0 bases, with 8 bases left between them. CDR3 residues: CASSLTVNTEAFF. The CDR3, as DNA: TGTGCCAGCAGCCTGACAGTGAACACTGAAGCTTTCTTT.